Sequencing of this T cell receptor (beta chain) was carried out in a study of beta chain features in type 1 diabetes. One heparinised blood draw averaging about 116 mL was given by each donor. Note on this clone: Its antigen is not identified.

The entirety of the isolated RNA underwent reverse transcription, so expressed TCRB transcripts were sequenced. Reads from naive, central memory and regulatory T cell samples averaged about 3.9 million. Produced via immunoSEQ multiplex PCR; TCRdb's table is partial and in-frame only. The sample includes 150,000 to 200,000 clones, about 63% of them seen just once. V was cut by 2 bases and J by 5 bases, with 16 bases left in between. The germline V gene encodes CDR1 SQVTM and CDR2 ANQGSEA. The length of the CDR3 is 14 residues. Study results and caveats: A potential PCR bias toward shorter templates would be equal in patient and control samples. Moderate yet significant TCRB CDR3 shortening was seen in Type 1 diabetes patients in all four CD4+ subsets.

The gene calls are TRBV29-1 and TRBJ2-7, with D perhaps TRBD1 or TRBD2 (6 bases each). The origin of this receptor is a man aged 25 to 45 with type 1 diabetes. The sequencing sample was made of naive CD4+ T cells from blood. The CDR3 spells CSVESLRGVDEQYF. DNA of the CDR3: TGCAGCGTTGAATCGCTTAGGGGGGTGGACGAGCAGTACTTC.